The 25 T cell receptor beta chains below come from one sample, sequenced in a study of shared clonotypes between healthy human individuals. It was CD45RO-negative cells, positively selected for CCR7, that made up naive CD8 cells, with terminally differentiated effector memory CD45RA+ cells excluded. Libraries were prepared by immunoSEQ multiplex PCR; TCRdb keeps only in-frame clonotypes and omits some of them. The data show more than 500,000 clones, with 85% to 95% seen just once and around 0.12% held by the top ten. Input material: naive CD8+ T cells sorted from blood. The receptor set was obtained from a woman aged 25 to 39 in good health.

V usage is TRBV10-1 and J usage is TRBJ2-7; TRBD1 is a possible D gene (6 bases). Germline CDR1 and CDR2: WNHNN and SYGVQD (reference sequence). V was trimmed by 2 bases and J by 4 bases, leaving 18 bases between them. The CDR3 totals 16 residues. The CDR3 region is CASSEGPYGDKYEQYF. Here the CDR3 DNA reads TGCGCCAGCAGTGAGGGTCCGTATGGGGACAAGTACGAGCAGTACTTC.

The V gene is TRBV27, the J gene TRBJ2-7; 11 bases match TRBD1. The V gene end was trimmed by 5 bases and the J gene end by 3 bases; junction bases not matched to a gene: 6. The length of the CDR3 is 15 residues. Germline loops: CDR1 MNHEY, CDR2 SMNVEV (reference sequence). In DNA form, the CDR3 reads TGTGCCAGCAGTCCCGGGACAGGGGGTTTCTACGAGCAGTACTTC. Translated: CASSPGTGGFYEQYF.

The DNA for the CDR3 is TGCAGCGTTCTTAGGGGAATGAACACTGAAGCTTTCTTT. This codes for CSVLRGMNTEAFF. This chain connects TRBV29-1 to TRBJ1-1, with a tentative D call TRBD1 (5 bases). The CDR3 consists of 13 residues. V was cut by 5 bases and J by 0 bases, with 10 bases left in between. Germline assignment: CDR1 SQVTM and CDR2 ANQGSEA.

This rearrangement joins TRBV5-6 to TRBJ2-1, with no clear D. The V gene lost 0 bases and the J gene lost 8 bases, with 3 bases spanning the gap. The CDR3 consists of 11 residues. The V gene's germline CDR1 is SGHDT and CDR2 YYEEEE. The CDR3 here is CASSLVDEQFF. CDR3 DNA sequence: TGTGCCAGCAGCTTGGTAGATGAGCAGTTCTTC. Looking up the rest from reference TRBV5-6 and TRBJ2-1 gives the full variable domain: DAGVTQSPTHLIKTRGQQVTLRCSPKSGHDTVSWYQQALGQGPQFIFQYYEEEERQRGNFPDRFSGHQFPNYSSELNVNALLLGDSALYLCASSLVDEQFFGPGTRLTVL.

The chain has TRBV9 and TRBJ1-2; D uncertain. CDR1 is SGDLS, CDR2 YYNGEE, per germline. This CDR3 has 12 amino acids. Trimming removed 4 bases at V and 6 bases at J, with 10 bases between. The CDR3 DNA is TGTGCCAGCAGCTCCCCCCCAGATGGCTACACCTTC. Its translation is CASSSPPDGYTF.

DNA of the CDR3: TGTGCCAGCAGTTCCATCCTAGCGGGAGGTTCGATATACGGCTACGAGCAGTACTTC. Translating it yields CASSSILAGGSIYGYEQYF. The V call is TRBV27, the J call TRBJ2-7, with TRBD2 matching over 11 bases. The junction had 17 bases not matched to a gene; V was cut back by 4 bases and J by 3 bases. The germline V gene has CDR1 MNHEY and CDR2 SMNVEV (reference sequence). The CDR3 sequence is 19 residues long.

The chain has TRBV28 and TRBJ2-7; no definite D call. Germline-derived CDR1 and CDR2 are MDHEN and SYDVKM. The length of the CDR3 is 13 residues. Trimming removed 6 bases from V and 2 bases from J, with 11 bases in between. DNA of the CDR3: TGTGCCAGCAGACCCACAGCGCCCTACGAGCAGTACTTC. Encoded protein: CASRPTAPYEQYF.

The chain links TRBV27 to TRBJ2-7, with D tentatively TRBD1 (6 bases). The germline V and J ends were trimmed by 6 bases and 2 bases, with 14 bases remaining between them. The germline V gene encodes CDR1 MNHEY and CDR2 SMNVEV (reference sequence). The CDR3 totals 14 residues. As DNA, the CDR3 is TGTGCCAGCAGCCCGGACAGCCCGACCTACGAGCAGTACTTC. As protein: CASSPDSPTYEQYF.

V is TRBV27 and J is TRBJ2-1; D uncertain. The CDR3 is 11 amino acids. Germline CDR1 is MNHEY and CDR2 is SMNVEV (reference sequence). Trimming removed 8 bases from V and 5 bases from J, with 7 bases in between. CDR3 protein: CASSYNNEQFF. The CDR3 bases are TGTGCCAGCTCCTACAACAATGAGCAGTTCTTC.

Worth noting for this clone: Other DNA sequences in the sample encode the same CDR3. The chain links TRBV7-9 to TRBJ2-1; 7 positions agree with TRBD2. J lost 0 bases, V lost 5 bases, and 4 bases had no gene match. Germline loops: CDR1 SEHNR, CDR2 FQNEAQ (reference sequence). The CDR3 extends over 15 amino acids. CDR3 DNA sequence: TGTGCCAGCAGCCCTAGCGGAAGCTCCTACAATGAGCAGTTCTTC. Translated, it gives CASSPSGSSYNEQFF. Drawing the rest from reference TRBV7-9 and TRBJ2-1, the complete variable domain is DTGVSQNPRHKITKRGQNVTFRCDPISEHNRLYWYRQTLGQGPEFLTYFQNEAQLEKSRLLSDRFSAERPKGSFSTLEIQRTEQGDSAMYLCASSPSGSSYNEQFFGPGTRLTVL.

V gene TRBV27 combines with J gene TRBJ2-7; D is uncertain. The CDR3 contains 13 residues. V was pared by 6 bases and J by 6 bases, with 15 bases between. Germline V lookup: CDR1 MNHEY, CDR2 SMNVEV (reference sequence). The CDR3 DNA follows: TGTGCCAGCAGAATGCCCCCATATGGCGAGCAGTACTTC. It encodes CASRMPPYGEQYF.

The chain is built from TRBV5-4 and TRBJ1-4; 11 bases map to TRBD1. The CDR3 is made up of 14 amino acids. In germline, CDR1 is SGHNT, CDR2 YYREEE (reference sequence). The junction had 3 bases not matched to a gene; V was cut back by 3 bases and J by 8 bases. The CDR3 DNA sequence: TGTGCCAGCAGCTCGGGACAGGGGGTCGAAAAACTGTTTTTT. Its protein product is CASSSGQGVEKLFF.

The CDR3 DNA reads TGTGCCAGCAGTTTAAGGGGACAGCTATACAATGAGCAGTTCTTC. This codes for CASSLRGQLYNEQFF. The genes are TRBV28 and TRBJ2-1; 7 nucleotides agree with TRBD1. V lost 2 bases to trimming and J lost 4 bases; unmatched junction nucleotides: 5. Looked up from germline, CDR1 is MDHEN and CDR2 is SYDVKM. CDR3 length: 15 residues.

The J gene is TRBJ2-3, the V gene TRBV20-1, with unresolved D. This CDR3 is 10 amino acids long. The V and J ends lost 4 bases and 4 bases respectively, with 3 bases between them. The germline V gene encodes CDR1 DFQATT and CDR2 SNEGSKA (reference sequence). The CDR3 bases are TGCAGTGCTACCTCAGATACGCAGTATTTT. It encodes CSATSDTQYF.

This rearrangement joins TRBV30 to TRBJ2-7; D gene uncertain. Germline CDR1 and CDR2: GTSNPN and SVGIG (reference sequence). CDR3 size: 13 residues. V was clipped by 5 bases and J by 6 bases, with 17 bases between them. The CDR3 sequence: CAWCSVVGSEQYF. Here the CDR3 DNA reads TGTGCCTGGTGTTCAGTAGTGGGTTCCGAGCAGTACTTC.

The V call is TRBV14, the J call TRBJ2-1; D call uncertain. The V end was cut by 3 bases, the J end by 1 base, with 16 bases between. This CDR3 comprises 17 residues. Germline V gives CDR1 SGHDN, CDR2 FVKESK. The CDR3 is CASSQGVSAKSYNEQFF. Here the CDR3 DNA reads TGTGCCAGCAGCCAGGGTGTTTCAGCAAAGTCCTACAATGAGCAGTTCTTC.

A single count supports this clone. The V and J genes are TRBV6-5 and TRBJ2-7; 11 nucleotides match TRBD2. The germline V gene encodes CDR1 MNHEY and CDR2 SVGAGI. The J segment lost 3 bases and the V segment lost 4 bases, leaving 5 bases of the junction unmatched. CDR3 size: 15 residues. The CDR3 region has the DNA TGTGCCAGCAGTTCTCTAGCGGGAGGATTCTACGAGCAGTACTTC. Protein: CASSSLAGGFYEQYF.

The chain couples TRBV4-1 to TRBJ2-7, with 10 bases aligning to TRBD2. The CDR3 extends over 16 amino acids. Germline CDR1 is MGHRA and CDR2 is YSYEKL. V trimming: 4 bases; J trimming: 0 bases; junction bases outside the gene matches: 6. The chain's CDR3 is CASSLGTSASSYEQYF. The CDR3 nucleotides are TGCGCCAGCAGCCTCGGGACTAGCGCGAGCTCCTACGAGCAGTACTTC.

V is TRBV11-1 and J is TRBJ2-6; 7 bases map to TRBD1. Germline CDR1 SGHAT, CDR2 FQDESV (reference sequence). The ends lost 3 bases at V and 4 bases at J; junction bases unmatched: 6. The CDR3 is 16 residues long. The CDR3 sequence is CASSLVEGAGANVLTF. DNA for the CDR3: TGTGCCAGCAGCTTGGTTGAGGGGGCCGGGGCCAACGTCCTGACTTTC. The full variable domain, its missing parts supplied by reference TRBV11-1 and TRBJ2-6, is EAEVAQSPRYKITEKSQAVAFWCDPISGHATLYWYRQILGQGPELLVQFQDESVVDDSQLPKDRFSAERLKGVDSTLKIQPAELGDSAMYLCASSLVEGAGANVLTFGAGSRLTVL.

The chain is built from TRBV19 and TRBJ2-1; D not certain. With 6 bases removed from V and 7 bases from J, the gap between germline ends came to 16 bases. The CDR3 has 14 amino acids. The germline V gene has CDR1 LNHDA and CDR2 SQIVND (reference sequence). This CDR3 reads CASSPRQDLNEQFF. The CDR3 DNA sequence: TGTGCCAGTAGCCCTCGCCAGGATTTGAATGAGCAGTTCTTC.

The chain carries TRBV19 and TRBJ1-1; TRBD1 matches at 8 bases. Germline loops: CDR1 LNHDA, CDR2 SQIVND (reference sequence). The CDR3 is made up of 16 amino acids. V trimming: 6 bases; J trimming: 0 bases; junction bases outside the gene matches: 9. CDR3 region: CASRDREGRMNTEAFF. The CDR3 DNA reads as TGTGCCAGTAGGGACAGGGAAGGGAGGATGAACACTGAAGCTTTCTTT.

The CDR3 reads CASSPVGVGLRTEAFF. The DNA of the CDR3 is TGTGCCAGCAGCCCGGTTGGGGTTGGGCTGAGGACTGAAGCTTTCTTT. The chain joins TRBV7-8 to TRBJ1-1; D unresolved. The V gene lost 5 bases and the J gene lost 5 bases, with 21 bases spanning the gap. In germline, CDR1 is SGHVS, CDR2 FQNEAQ. This CDR3 region has 16 residues.

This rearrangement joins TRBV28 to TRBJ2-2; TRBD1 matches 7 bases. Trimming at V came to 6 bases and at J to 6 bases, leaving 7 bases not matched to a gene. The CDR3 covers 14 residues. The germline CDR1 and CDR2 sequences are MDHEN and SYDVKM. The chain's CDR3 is CASRGRQGAGELFF. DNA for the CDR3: TGTGCCAGCAGGGGAAGACAGGGCGCCGGGGAGCTGTTTTTT.

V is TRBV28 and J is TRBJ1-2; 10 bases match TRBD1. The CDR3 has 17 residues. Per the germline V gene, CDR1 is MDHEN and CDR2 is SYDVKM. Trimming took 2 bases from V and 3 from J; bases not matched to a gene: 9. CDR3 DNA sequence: TGTGCCAGCAGTTTACTGGGACAGGGGATTGAGTACTATGGCTACACCTTC. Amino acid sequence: CASSLLGQGIEYYGYTF.

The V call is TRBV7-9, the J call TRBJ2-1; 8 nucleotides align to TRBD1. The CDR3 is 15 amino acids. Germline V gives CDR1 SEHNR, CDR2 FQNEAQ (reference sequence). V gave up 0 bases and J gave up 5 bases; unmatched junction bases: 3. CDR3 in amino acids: CASSLAQGANNEQFF. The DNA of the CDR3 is TGTGCCAGCAGCTTAGCGCAGGGGGCGAACAATGAGCAGTTCTTC.